The T cell receptor (beta chain) under discussion was sequenced for a study of cytomegalovirus exposure and HLA in healthy donors. Across the study: A prior study identified approximately 120 million unique TCR beta sequences from 190 million or so T cells.

PCR used 60 Vbeta primers and 13 Jbeta primers. Produced via immunoSEQ multiplex PCR; TCRdb's table is partial and in-frame only. Of more than 90,000 clones in the sample, about 76% are singletons; the top ten hold less than 4.5%. The CDR3 is made up of 14 amino acids. V was clipped by 2 bases and J by 4 bases; unmatched bases: 5. The germline CDR1 and CDR2 sequences are SGHRS and YFSETQ. This sequence originates from a woman in her 70s in good health and CMV-seropositive. This chain connects TRBV5-1 to TRBJ2-5, with 7 bases fitting TRBD1. The sample taken for sequencing was PBMCs. The CDR3 spells CASSFTGTAETQYF. DNA of the CDR3: TGCGCCAGCAGCTTTACCGGGACAGCAGAGACCCAGTACTTC.